Below, 31 T cell receptor beta chains from the same sample are listed, as sequenced in a study of blood T cell repertoires in COVID-19 (dated by TCRdb to the early 2020s). The library was built by means of the immunoSEQ multiplex PCR assay. In its TCRdb copy, this immuneACCESS table keeps in-frame sequences only and misses some clones. Where compared with another copy, unresolved V genes explain less than half of these, and the others have no known cause. This sample gives about 370,000 clones in total; roughly 90% of them show up just once. In total, the top ten clones hold about 3% of the sample. The specimen sequenced was peripheral blood. These receptors originate from a woman aged 25-40 years with COVID-19, enrolled during active disease.

The chain employs TRBV6-5 and TRBJ2-2; 14 bases match TRBD2. The CDR3 totals 16 residues. Germline CDR1 is MNHEY and CDR2 is SVGAGI. The trim removed 0 bases at V and 6 bases at J, leaving 0 bases unmatched. CDR3 in amino acids: CASSYSTSGGAGELFF. DNA of the CDR3: TGTGCCAGCAGTTACTCGACTAGCGGGGGGGCCGGGGAGCTGTTTTTT.

The V and J genes are TRBV11-2 and TRBJ2-1; 7 bases are a match to TRBD1. This CDR3 comprises 13 residues. The V gene's germline CDR1 is SGHAT and CDR2 FQNNGV. The J segment lost 4 bases and the V segment lost 5 bases, leaving 2 bases of the junction unmatched. The CDR3 loop reads CASSQTGYNEQFF. The CDR3 DNA follows: TGTGCCAGCAGCCAGACAGGGTACAATGAGCAGTTCTTC.

This clone was counted between two and nine times. V and J are TRBV10-2 and TRBJ1-1; 7 nucleotides agree with TRBD1. Trimming removed 1 base from V and 0 bases from J; junction bases left unmatched: 14. In germline, CDR1 is WSHSY, CDR2 SAAADI. The CDR3 totals 19 residues. The CDR3: CASSELNRGIRYMNTEAFF. As DNA, the CDR3 is TGCGCCAGCAGTGAGTTAAACAGGGGAATTCGCTACATGAACACTGAAGCTTTCTTT.

This clone was recorded only once. The chain employs TRBV14 and TRBJ2-7, with D perhaps matching TRBD1 (6 bases). The CDR3 consists of 19 residues. The V gene's germline CDR1 is SGHDN and CDR2 FVKESK. The V end was cut by 6 bases, the J end by 2 bases, with 29 bases between. CDR3 in DNA: TGTGCCAGCAGTCTCAGACAGGAAACCTGTCTATATAAAACCTACGAGCAGTACGTC. Translating it yields CASSLRQETCLYKTYEQYV.

V is TRBV7-9 and J is TRBJ1-6; D not certain. Germline loops: CDR1 SEHNR, CDR2 FQNEAQ (reference sequence). V shed 2 bases and J shed 4 bases, with 12 bases lying between them. This CDR3 comprises 16 residues. This CDR3 reads CASSLTSEGYNSPLHF. In nucleotides, the CDR3 is TGTGCCAGCAGCTTAACCTCAGAGGGATATAATTCACCCCTCCACTTT.

This chain joins TRBV3-1 (or the pseudogene TRBV3-2) and TRBJ2-3; D is perhaps TRBD1 (6 bases). The CDR3 loop spans 14 amino acids. The germline V gene has CDR1 LGHDT and CDR2 YNNKEL (reference sequence). V was clipped by 5 bases and J by 3 bases, with 12 bases between them. The CDR3 sequence is CASSFYTGTDTQYF. The CDR3 DNA sequence: TGTGCCAGCAGCTTCTATACAGGGACAGATACGCAGTATTTT.

This sequence joins TRBV6-5 and TRBJ1-3; 7 positions match TRBD1. The ends lost 4 bases at V and 4 bases at J; junction bases unmatched: 7. Germline lookup yields CDR1 MNHEY and CDR2 SVGAGI. This CDR3 is built from 15 residues. The CDR3 DNA is TGTGCCAGCAGTTTCGACCGGGACAGAGGAAACACCATATATTTT. This sequence encodes CASSFDRDRGNTIYF.

The chain uses TRBV18 and TRBJ2-5; 7 nucleotides align to TRBD1. CDR1 KGHSH and CDR2 LQKENI come from the germline V gene. This CDR3 comprises 13 residues. V gave up 6 bases and J gave up 5 bases; unmatched junction bases: 6. The CDR3 protein is CASSIGTDETQYF. In DNA form, the CDR3 reads TGTGCCAGCTCTATAGGGACAGATGAGACCCAGTACTTC.

The chain joins TRBV7-2 to TRBJ2-2; 9 nucleotides agree with TRBD2. J was trimmed by 6 bases and V by 5 bases; bases with no gene match: 13. The CDR3 covers 17 residues. Germline CDR1 and CDR2: SGHTA and FQGNSA. This CDR3 is CASSPSGGGGAAGELFF. In DNA form, the CDR3 reads TGTGCCAGCAGCCCCAGCGGGGGCGGGGGGGCCGCCGGGGAGCTGTTTTTT.

The chain employs TRBV7-9 and TRBJ1-1, with D unresolved. Germline V gene sequence: CDR1 SEHNR, CDR2 FQNEAQ (reference sequence). The CDR3 totals 16 residues. The germline V and J ends were trimmed by 1 base and 1 base, with 13 bases remaining between them. The CDR3: CASSLDLGSWNTEAFF. In DNA form, the CDR3 reads TGTGCCAGCAGCTTAGATCTGGGCTCCTGGAACACTGAAGCTTTCTTT.

V is TRBV5-6 and J is TRBJ2-5; TRBD2 is a possible D gene (5 bases). With 5 bases removed from V and 9 bases from J, the gap between germline ends came to 14 bases. CDR1 is SGHDT, CDR2 YYEEEE, per germline. The CDR3 spans 12 residues. This CDR3 reads CASRLLGSAQYF. DNA for the CDR3: TGTGCCAGCAGGCTACTGGGGAGCGCCCAGTACTTC. Full variable domain (remainder filled in from reference TRBV5-6 and TRBJ2-5): DAGVTQSPTHLIKTRGQQVTLRCSPKSGHDTVSWYQQALGQGPQFIFQYYEEEERQRGNFPDRFSGHQFPNYSSELNVNALLLGDSALYLCASRLLGSAQYFGPGTRLLVL.

J is TRBJ1-1 and V is TRBV27; tentative D call: TRBD1 (6 bases). This CDR3 contains 14 residues. The ends were cut back, 5 bases at V and 7 bases at J, with 17 bases in the middle. Germline values: CDR1 MNHEY, CDR2 SMNVEV (reference sequence). The CDR3 spells CASSPRQDQVEAFF. CDR3 DNA sequence: TGTGCCAGCAGTCCCCGACAGGATCAAGTTGAAGCTTTCTTT.

The sample holds one count of this clone. This chain uses TRBV5-1 with TRBJ2-5; 8 nucleotides match TRBD1. V lost 2 bases to trimming and J lost 3 bases; unmatched junction nucleotides: 3. Germline V gene sequence: CDR1 SGHRS, CDR2 YFSETQ. The length of the CDR3 is 14 residues. The CDR3 DNA follows: TGCGCCAGCAGCTTTCAGGGGGCAAAAGAGACCCAGTACTTC. Amino acid sequence: CASSFQGAKETQYF.

This chain joins TRBV12-3 or TRBV12-4 and TRBJ2-7, with 11 bases fitting TRBD2. The V gene end was trimmed by 4 bases and the J gene end by 9 bases; junction bases not matched to a gene: 5. The CDR3 has 13 residues. The CDR3 protein is CASSSSGRWGQYV. CDR3 coding DNA: TGTGCCAGCAGTTCTAGCGGGAGGTGGGGGCAGTACGTC.

The rearrangement joins TRBV19 to TRBJ1-2; 12 bases are shared with TRBD1. The germline CDR1 and CDR2 sequences are LNHDA and SQIVND (reference sequence). This CDR3 comprises 15 residues. Unmatched junction bases numbered 13, after V lost 10 bases and J lost 7 bases. DNA of the CDR3: TGTGCCACAACCCCCGGGACAGGGGGCGACGGTGGCTACACCTTC. This gives the protein CATTPGTGGDGGYTF.

J is TRBJ2-2 and V is TRBV30; D unclear. Germline assignment: CDR1 GTSNPN and CDR2 SVGIG (reference sequence). V dropped 3 bases and J dropped 5 bases, with 10 bases sitting between them. This CDR3 is built from 13 residues. CDR3: CAWSRYKTGELFF. As DNA, the CDR3 is TGTGCCTGGAGCCGATACAAGACCGGGGAGCTGTTTTTT.

The chain employs TRBV24-1 and TRBJ2-2, with D possibly TRBD1 on 6 matching bases. Germline V gene lookup returns CDR1 KGHDR and CDR2 SFDVKD. The V end was cut by 6 bases, the J end by 3 bases, with 19 bases between. There are 17 residues in the CDR3. CDR3 sequence: CATSLQGSFVDTGELFF. Written as DNA, the CDR3 is TGTGCCACCAGTTTACAGGGATCTTTTGTCGACACCGGGGAGCTGTTTTTT.

The V and J genes are TRBV5-6 and TRBJ2-7; TRBD2 matches at 10 bases. This CDR3 region has 15 residues. Germline CDR1 reads SGHDT; CDR2 reads YYEEEE. V dropped 3 bases and J dropped 7; count of bases not matched to a gene: 10. In DNA, the CDR3 is TGTGCCAGCAGCTCCCCACTAGCGGGATTGGGGGAGCAGTACGTC. It yields the protein CASSSPLAGLGEQYV.

This chain uses TRBV18 with TRBJ2-5, with 9 bases fitting TRBD1. V lost 4 bases and J lost 2; bases outside the gene matches: 2. Germline V CDR1 and CDR2: KGHSH, LQKENI. This CDR3 spans 14 amino acids. The CDR3 spells CASSRTGEQETQYF. The CDR3 region has the DNA TGTGCCAGCTCACGGACAGGGGAACAAGAGACCCAGTACTTC.

V gene TRBV6-2 or TRBV6-3 combines with J gene TRBJ2-7; D remains ambiguous. CDR1 is MNHEY and CDR2 is SVGEGT in the germline V gene. The V gene lost 6 bases and the J gene lost 2 bases, with 11 bases spanning the gap. CDR3 size: 13 residues. DNA for the CDR3: TGTGCCAGCAGCCCGACTCCCCCCTACGAGCAGTACGTC. Translating gives CASSPTPPYEQYV.

V and J are TRBV4-3 and TRBJ1-4; TRBD1 matches 10 bases. The CDR3 runs to 16 residues. CDR1 is LGHNA and CDR2 is YSLEER in the germline V gene. The V and J ends lost 4 bases and 6 bases, in that order; junction bases with no gene match: 8. DNA of the CDR3: TGCGCCAGCAGCCGATCTACGGGGACAGGGGATGAAAAACTGTTTTTT. It specifies CASSRSTGTGDEKLFF.

The rearrangement uses TRBV7-9 and TRBJ2-7, with no clear D. V shed 5 bases and J shed 2 bases, with 4 bases lying between them. Germline values: CDR1 SEHNR, CDR2 FQNEAQ (reference sequence). This CDR3 region has 11 residues. The CDR3 here is CASSATYEQYF. The CDR3 DNA reads as TGTGCCAGCAGCGCGACCTACGAGCAGTACTTC.

Concerning this clone itself: Other DNA sequences of this sample code for an identical CDR3. J is TRBJ1-5 and V is TRBV27, with a tentative D call TRBD1 (5 bases). CDR3 size: 13 residues. Germline CDR1 reads MNHEY; CDR2 reads SMNVEV (reference sequence). V shed 2 bases and J shed 7 bases, with 9 bases lying between them. The CDR3 DNA reads as TGTGCCAGCAGTTTAGTGGGGGGACAGCCCCAGCATTTT. It yields the protein CASSLVGGQPQHF.

The chain links TRBV11-3 to TRBJ1-6, with TRBD1 matching 12 bases. The V segment lost 4 bases and the J segment 9 bases; nucleotides outside the gene matches: 13. The CDR3 contains 18 residues. Germline V CDR1 and CDR2: SGHNT, YENEEA. In nucleotides, the CDR3 is TGTGCCAGCAGCTCATCCCGGGACAGGGGGCGAGGTACTTCACCCCTCCACTTT. This encodes CASSSSRDRGRGTSPLHF.

This chain links TRBV19 with TRBJ2-3, with D possibly matching TRBD2 (5 bases). The CDR3 covers 15 residues. Germline loops: CDR1 LNHDA, CDR2 SQIVND (reference sequence). V lost 7 bases and J lost 2, with 16 bases in between. The CDR3 protein is CASTAPGGATDTQYF. The CDR3 DNA sequence: TGTGCCAGTACAGCCCCAGGAGGTGCCACAGATACGCAGTATTTT.

This clone was detected only once. The chain carries TRBV7-9 and TRBJ2-2; 11 bases are shared with TRBD1. The CDR3 is made up of 15 amino acids. The J segment lost 6 bases and the V segment lost 5 bases, leaving 5 bases of the junction unmatched. From germline, CDR1 is SEHNR and CDR2 FQNEAQ (reference sequence). The CDR3 nucleotides are TGTGCCAGCAGCCTCGGACAGGGGGCGGCCGGGGAGCTGTTTTTT. It is translated as CASSLGQGAAGELFF.

This chain uses TRBV2 with TRBJ1-3, with 7 bases lining up with TRBD1. The CDR3 length is 15 residues. The V gene's germline CDR1 is SNHLY and CDR2 FYNNEI. V shed 6 bases and J 0 bases; nucleotides not matched to a gene: 5. The CDR3 is CASRHRGDSGNTIYF. In DNA form, the CDR3 reads TGTGCCAGCAGACACAGGGGTGACTCTGGAAACACCATATATTTT.

This rearrangement joins TRBV6-5 to TRBJ2-5; 11 bases line up with TRBD2. Germline V lookup: CDR1 MNHEY, CDR2 SVGAGI. With V trimmed by 7 bases and J by 3 bases, 4 bases remained unmatched. The CDR3 is made up of 14 amino acids. Here the CDR3 reads CASTQTSGEETQYF. CDR3 sequence (DNA): TGTGCCAGCACCCAGACTAGCGGGGAAGAGACCCAGTACTTC.

The genes are TRBV4-1 and TRBJ2-5, with 10 bases identical to TRBD2. The V and J ends lost 4 bases and 2 bases, in that order; junction bases with no gene match: 7. CDR1 and CDR2 (germline): MGHRA, YSYEKL. The CDR3 runs 16 residues. CDR3 loop: CASSLTGLAKQETQYF. Written as DNA, the CDR3 is TGCGCCAGCAGCCTGACGGGACTAGCGAAACAAGAGACCCAGTACTTC.

CDR3: CASSQEGGYTF. The CDR3 DNA is TGTGCCAGCAGCCAGGAGGGTGGCTACACCTTC. The chain couples TRBV28 to TRBJ1-2, with D unclear. This CDR3 is built from 11 residues. CDR1 and CDR2 (germline): MDHEN, SYDVKM. V gave up 6 bases and J gave up 7 bases, with 9 bases separating them.

This clone came up a few times. The chain couples TRBV18 to TRBJ2-7; the D gene is possibly TRBD1 (5 bases). Deletions cut 5 bases from V and 0 bases from J, with 5 bases between. Germline assignment: CDR1 KGHSH and CDR2 LQKENI. The CDR3 totals 12 residues. The CDR3 spells CASSDSSYEQYF. The CDR3 nucleotides read TGTGCCAGCTCAGACAGCTCCTACGAGCAGTACTTC.